There are many counts of the clone carrying this T cell receptor beta chain. Its antigen remains unidentified. MiXCR, run by TCRdb on the 5' RACE reads, gives a single entry per CDR3 protein. The table has about 250,000 distinct CDR3 sequences, about 11% seen once. This specimen belongs to a study of CD8 T cells in ankylosing spondylitis. Broader study findings: In peripheral blood, disease-linked CD8+ clones occurred at relatively low frequencies. Ankylosing spondylitis blood appeared to carry a characteristic TCR beta motif of roughly 8 highly homologous variants.

Germline loops: CDR1 DFQATT, CDR2 SNEGSKA (reference sequence). The V gene lost 3 bases and the J gene lost 4 bases, with 10 bases spanning the gap. The CDR3 contains 13 residues. V is TRBV20-1 and J is TRBJ1-3, with D possibly being TRBD1 (5 bases). The source of this sequence is a male donor with ankylosing spondylitis or in good health (not recorded which). Sample: blood, either unsorted or a sorted T cell fraction (not recorded which). CDR3 bases: TGCAGTGCTAGCGTGTGGGGGGGAAACACCATATATTTT. Translated, it gives CSASVWGGNTIYF.